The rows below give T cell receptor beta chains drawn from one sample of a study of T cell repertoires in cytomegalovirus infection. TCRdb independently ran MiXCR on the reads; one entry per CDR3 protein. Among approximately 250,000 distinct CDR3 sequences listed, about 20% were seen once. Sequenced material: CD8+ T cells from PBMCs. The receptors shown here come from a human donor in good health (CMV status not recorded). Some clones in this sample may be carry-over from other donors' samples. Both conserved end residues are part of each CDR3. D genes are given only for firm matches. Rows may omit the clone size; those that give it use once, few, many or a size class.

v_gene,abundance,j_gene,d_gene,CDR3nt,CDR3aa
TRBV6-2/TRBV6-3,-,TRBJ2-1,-,TGTGCCAGCCAGCGGGCCCACTACAATGAGCAGTTCTTC,CASQRAHYNEQFF
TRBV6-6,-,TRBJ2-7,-,TGTGCCAGCAGTTACGCCCGGCCAGGGGGGGGCTACGAGCAGTACTTC,CASSYARPGGGYEQYF
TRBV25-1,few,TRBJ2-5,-,TGTGCCAGCAGTGAATTGGAGACCCAGTACTTC,CASSELETQYF
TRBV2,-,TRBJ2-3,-,TGTGCCAGCATTGCCGCGACAGATACGCAGTATTTT,CASIAATDTQYF
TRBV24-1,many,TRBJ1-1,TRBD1,TGTGCCACCAGTGATACCGGGACAGGAAACACTGAAGCTTTCTTT,CATSDTGTGNTEAFF
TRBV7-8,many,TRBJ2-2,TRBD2,TGTGCCAGCAGCCCAAAGGGACTAGCGGGGGAAATCGGGGAGCTGTTTTTT,CASSPKGLAGEIGELFF
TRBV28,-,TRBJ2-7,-,TGTGCCAGCACAGACAGCCTCGGAGTTTACGAGCAGTACTTC,CASTDSLGVYEQYF
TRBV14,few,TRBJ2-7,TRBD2,TGTGCCAGCAGCCTTCGCGCGGGAGGCCACGAGCAGTACTTC,CASSLRAGGHEQYF
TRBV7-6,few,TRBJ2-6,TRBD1,TGTGCCAGCAGCTTCCGACAGGGAATTTTCGAACACCCGATGTCTGGGGCCAACGTCCTGACTTTC,CASSFRQGIFEHPMSGANVLTF
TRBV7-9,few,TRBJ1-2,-,TGTGCCAGCAGCCGGCCAGCTGCTAACTATGGCTACACCTTC,CASSRPAANYGYTF
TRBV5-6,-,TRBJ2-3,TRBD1,TGTGCCAGCAGTTCGCCTACAGGGGCAAGCAGCACAGATACGCAGTATTTT,CASSSPTGASSTDTQYF
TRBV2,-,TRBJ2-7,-,TGTGCCAGCAAAGGAACAGCAACCCTCTACGAGCAGTACTTC,CASKGTATLYEQYF
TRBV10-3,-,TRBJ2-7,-,TGTGCCATCAGTGAGTCGGTAGGAGAGCAGTACTTC,CAISESVGEQYF
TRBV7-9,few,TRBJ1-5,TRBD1,TGTGCCAGCAGCTTAACAGGGGAAAACAATCAGCCCCAGCATTTT,CASSLTGENNQPQHF
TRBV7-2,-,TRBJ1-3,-,TGTGCCAGCAGCTCGTCGCCCTACGGAAACACCATATATTTT,CASSSSPYGNTIYF
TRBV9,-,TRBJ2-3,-,TGTGCCAGCAGCCCCCCTCACTCAGGGCCAGATACGCAGTATTTT,CASSPPHSGPDTQYF
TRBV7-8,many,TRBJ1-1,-,TGTGCCAGCAGCCACCCCCCGGGTAGTATGAACACTGAAGCTTTCTTT,CASSHPPGSMNTEAFF
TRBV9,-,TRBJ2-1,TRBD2,TGTGCCAGCAGCGAGGGGACTAGCGGGGGAAAGTACAATGAGCAGTTCTTC,CASSEGTSGGKYNEQFF
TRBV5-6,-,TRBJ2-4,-,TGTGCCAGCAGCCCCGGGACGCCGAACATTCAGTACTTC,CASSPGTPNIQYF
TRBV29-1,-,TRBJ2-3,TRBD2,TGCAGCGTAGAACCTCCGGGACTAGCGGGGGACAGACGATATACGCAGTATTTT,CSVEPPGLAGDRRYTQYF
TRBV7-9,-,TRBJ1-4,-,TGTGCCAGCAGCTACCACACGCCGTCTAATGAAAAACTGTTTTTT,CASSYHTPSNEKLFF
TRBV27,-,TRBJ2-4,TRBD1,TGTGCCAGCAGTATGGGGGACAGGGGGAGGAACATTCAGTACTTC,CASSMGDRGRNIQYF
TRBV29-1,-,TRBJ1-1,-,TGCAGCGTTGCTGGGGGCTGGGACACTGAAGCTTTCTTT,CSVAGGWDTEAFF
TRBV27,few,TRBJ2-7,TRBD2,TGTGCCACCTTTGGACTAGCGGCACCCTACGAGCAGTACTTC,CATFGLAAPYEQYF
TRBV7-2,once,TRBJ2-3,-,TGTGCCAGCAGCTTAGCGCTTCTCCTAACAGATACGCAGTATTTT,CASSLALLLTDTQYF
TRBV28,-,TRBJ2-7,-,TGTGCCAGCAGCTCCCTGGGTAGGGGAATCGTCTACGAGCAGTACTTC,CASSSLGRGIVYEQYF
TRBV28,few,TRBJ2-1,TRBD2,TGTGCCACCCTCAAGAGACTAGCGGTTTACAATGAGCAGTTCTTC,CATLKRLAVYNEQFF
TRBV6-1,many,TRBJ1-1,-,TGTGCCACTCGGGGAATGAACACTGAAGCTTTCTTT,CATRGMNTEAFF
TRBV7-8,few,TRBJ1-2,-,TGTGCCAGCAGCTTGGCTGGTGGGGCGTATGGCTACACCTTC,CASSLAGGAYGYTF
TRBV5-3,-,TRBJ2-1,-,TGTGCCAGCAGCCATGTGAGCGGTGGGGGAGGTGAGCAGTTTTTC,CASSHVSGGGGEQFF
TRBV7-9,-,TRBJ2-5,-,TGTGCCAGCAGCCCCCCCGTACAAGAGACCCAGTACTTC,CASSPPVQETQYF
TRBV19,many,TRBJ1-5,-,TGTGCCAGTAGTATAGCAGGTCAGCCCCAGCATTTT,CASSIAGQPQHF
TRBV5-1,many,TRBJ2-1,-,TGCGCCAGCAGGAGACACTTCTGGAATGAGCAGTTCTTC,CASRRHFWNEQFF
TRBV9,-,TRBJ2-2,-,TGTGCCAGCAGCGTAGAGGCGGGGGAGCTGTTTTTT,CASSVEAGELFF
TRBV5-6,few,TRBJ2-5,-,TGTGCCAGCAGCTCCTTCGAAGAGACCCAGTACTTC,CASSSFEETQYF
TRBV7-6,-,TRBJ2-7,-,TGTGCCAGCAGCTTACGGTTTGGGGAACAGCAGTACTTC,CASSLRFGEQQYF
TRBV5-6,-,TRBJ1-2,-,TGTGCCAGCAGCTTCGGTCACAGAGATAACTATGGCTACACCTTC,CASSFGHRDNYGYTF
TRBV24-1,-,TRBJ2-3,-,TGTGCCACCAGTGATTTGGCCGGCACAGATACGCAGTATTTT,CATSDLAGTDTQYF
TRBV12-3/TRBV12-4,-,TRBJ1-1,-,TGTGCCAGCAGTTTAACGGGCAGCCTCACTGAAGCTTTCTTT,CASSLTGSLTEAFF
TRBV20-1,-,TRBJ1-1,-,TGCAGTGCTAGAGCTTCACCCCCTGAAGCTTTCTTT,CSARASPPEAFF
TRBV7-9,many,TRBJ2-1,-,TGTGCCAGCAGCTTCGCCTATGAGCAGTTCTTC,CASSFAYEQFF